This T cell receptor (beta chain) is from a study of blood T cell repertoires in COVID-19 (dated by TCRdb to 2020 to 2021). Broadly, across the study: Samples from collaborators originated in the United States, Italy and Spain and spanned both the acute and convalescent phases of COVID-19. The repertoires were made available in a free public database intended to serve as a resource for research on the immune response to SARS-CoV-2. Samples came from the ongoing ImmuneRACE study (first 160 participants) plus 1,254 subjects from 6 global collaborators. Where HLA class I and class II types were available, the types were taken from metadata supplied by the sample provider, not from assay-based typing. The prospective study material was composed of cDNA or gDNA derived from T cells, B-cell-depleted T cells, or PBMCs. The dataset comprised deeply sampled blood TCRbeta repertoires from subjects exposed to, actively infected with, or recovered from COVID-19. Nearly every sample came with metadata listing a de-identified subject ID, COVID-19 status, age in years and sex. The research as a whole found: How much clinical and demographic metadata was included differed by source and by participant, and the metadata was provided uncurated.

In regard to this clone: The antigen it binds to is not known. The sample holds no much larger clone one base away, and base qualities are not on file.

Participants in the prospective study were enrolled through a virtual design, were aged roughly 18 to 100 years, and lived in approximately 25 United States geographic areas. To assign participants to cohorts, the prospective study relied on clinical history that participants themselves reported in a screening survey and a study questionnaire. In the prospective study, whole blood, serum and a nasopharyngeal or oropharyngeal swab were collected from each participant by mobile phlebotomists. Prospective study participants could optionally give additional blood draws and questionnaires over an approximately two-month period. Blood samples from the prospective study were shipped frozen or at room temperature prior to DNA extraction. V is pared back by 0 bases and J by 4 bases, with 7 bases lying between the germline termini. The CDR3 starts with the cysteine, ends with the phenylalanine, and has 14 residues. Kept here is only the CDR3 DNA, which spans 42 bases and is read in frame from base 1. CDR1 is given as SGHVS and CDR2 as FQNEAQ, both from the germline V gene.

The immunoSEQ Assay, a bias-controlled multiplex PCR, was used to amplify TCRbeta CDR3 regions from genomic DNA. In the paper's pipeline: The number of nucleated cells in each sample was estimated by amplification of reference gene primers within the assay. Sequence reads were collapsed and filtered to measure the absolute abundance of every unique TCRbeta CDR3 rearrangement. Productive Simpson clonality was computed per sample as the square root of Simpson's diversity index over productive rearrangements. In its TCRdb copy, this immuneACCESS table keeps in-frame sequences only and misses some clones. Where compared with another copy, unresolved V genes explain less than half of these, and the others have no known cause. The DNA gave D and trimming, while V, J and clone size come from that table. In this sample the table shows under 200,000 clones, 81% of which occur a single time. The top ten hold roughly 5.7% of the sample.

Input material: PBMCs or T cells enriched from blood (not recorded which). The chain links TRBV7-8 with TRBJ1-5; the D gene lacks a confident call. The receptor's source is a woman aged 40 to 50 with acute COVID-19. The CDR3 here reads CASSLAALNQPQHF. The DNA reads TGTGCCAGCAGCTTAGCGGCTTTGAATCAGCCCCAGCATTTT.